The next 5 T cell receptor beta chains were all read from a single sample in a study of shared clonotypes between healthy human individuals. TCRdb's copy holds only in-frame clones and misses some; the assay was immunoSEQ multiplex PCR. Of more than 550,000 clones listed, roughly 94% were seen once; the top ten hold 24%. Naive CD8 cells comprised CD45RO-negative, CCR7-positively selected cells, excluding terminally differentiated effector memory CD45RA+ cells. The sample comprised naive CD8+ T cells sorted from blood. All receptors come from a man aged 25 to 40 in good health.

This chain uses TRBV9 with TRBJ2-7; the match to TRBD2 covers 8 bases. Trimming cost V 0 bases and J 5 bases; bases outside gene matches: 4. The CDR3 is 14 amino acids. Germline V gene sequence: CDR1 SGDLS, CDR2 YYNGEE. The CDR3 loop reads CASSVGAGDDEQYF. DNA for the CDR3: TGTGCCAGCAGCGTAGGAGCGGGAGACGACGAGCAGTACTTC.

This clone was recorded a few times. This chain joins TRBV7-9 and TRBJ2-2; maybe TRBD1 (6 bases). Germline-derived CDR1 and CDR2 are SEHNR and FQNEAQ (reference sequence). The CDR3 is 16 amino acids. Trimming took off 5 bases at V and 4 bases at J, with 17 bases between the two ends. The CDR3 sequence: CASSDRGRGFTGELFF. In DNA form, the CDR3 reads TGTGCCAGCAGCGACCGGGGTAGGGGGTTCACCGGGGAGCTGTTTTTT.

The chain combines TRBV2 with TRBJ2-5, with 7 bases matching TRBD1. V dropped 7 bases and J dropped 3; count of bases not matched to a gene: 11. The V gene's germline CDR1 is SNHLY and CDR2 FYNNEI. The CDR3 loop spans 15 amino acids. Here the CDR3 DNA reads TGTGCCAGCATTGCCACCGGGACAGCCAAAGAGACCCAGTACTTC. Protein sequence: CASIATGTAKETQYF.

The J gene is TRBJ2-3, the V gene TRBV15; 8 bases align to TRBD2. There are 15 residues in the CDR3. Germline CDR1 LNHNV, CDR2 YYDKDF (reference sequence). V trimming: 2 bases; J trimming: 3 bases; junction bases outside the gene matches: 4. The CDR3 DNA follows: TGTGCCACCAGCAGACGAGCGGGAGCAACAGATACGCAGTATTTT. It codes for CATSRRAGATDTQYF.

V usage is TRBV10-1 and J usage is TRBJ2-5; D is unclear. Germline CDR1 is WNHNN and CDR2 is SYGVQD (reference sequence). There are 13 residues in the CDR3. V shed 4 bases and J shed 4 bases, with 10 bases lying between them. The CDR3 protein is CASSGRIRETQYF. The CDR3 coding sequence is TGCGCCAGCAGTGGCCGGATACGAGAGACCCAGTACTTC.